This passage covers 18 T cell receptor beta chains from one sample sequenced in a study of early T cells in non-severe SARS-CoV-2 infection. TCRdb independently ran MiXCR on the 5' RACE reads; one entry per CDR3 protein. In the table there are roughly 50,000 distinct CDR3 sequences, about 9.3% of which are singletons. The specimen sequenced was whole blood. All receptors come from an adult who was a healthcare worker with PCR-confirmed SARS-CoV-2 infection or an uninfected control (not recorded which).

The chain links TRBV29-1 to TRBJ2-7; D call uncertain. The CDR3 spans 11 residues. Looked up from germline, CDR1 is SQVTM and CDR2 is ANQGSEA. Trimming stripped 4 bases from V and 4 bases from J, with 8 bases between. The CDR3 reads CSVGRNYEQYF. The DNA for the CDR3 is TGCAGCGTTGGCAGAAATTACGAGCAGTACTTC.

To note about this clonotype: A much larger clone differs by one base, so this may be a read error. The V gene is TRBV5-4, the J gene TRBJ1-3; D gene unclear. Germline V gives CDR1 SGHNT, CDR2 YYREEE (reference sequence). Trimming left V 0 bases short and J 4 bases short, with 11 bases between. The CDR3 sequence is 15 residues long. CDR3 in amino acids: CASSLGLSEGNTIYF. The CDR3 DNA sequence: TGTGCCAGCAGCTTGGGGCTAAGTGAAGGAAACACCATATATTTT.

The CDR3 protein is CASSRTIPSGGSTDTQYF. For the CDR3, the DNA is TGCGCCAGCAGCCGCACTATTCCTAGCGGGGGGAGCACAGATACGCAGTATTTT. This chain uses TRBV4-3 with TRBJ2-3; 11 bases agree with TRBD2. Germline loops: CDR1 LGHNA, CDR2 YSLEER. The CDR3 has 18 residues. V lost 4 bases and J lost 0; bases outside the gene matches: 9.

The V call is TRBV27, the J call TRBJ2-1, with TRBD2 matching over 8 bases. The CDR3 loop spans 17 amino acids. V was pared by 6 bases and J by 0 bases, with 10 bases of the junction left unmatched. Germline CDR1 MNHEY, CDR2 SMNVEV (reference sequence). The CDR3 region is CASSPYSSGSSYNEQFF. CDR3 sequence (DNA): TGTGCCAGCAGCCCTTATAGCAGCGGGAGCTCCTACAATGAGCAGTTCTTC.

This chain joins TRBV10-3 and TRBJ2-7; tentatively, D is TRBD2 (6 bases). Germline CDR1 reads ENHRY; CDR2 reads SYGVKD. The CDR3 sequence is 13 residues long. Trimming removed 8 bases at V and 0 bases at J, with 11 bases between. CDR3 region: CAIGATSSYEQYF. Written as DNA, the CDR3 is TGTGCCATCGGTGCGACTAGCTCCTACGAGCAGTACTTC.

This clonotype was found many times. V gene TRBV28 combines with J gene TRBJ1-2; no definite D call. The V gene lost 10 bases and the J gene lost 4 bases, with 13 bases spanning the gap. Germline V gene sequence: CDR1 MDHEN, CDR2 SYDVKM. This CDR3 has 12 amino acids. CDR3 coding DNA: TGTGCCACCTCATATTCTGGCTATGGCTACACCTTC. It yields the protein CATSYSGYGYTF.

This clonotype occurred many times. The DNA of the CDR3 is TGTGCCAGCAGTTCCTTGGGGGCCAACGTCCTGACTTTC. Its translation: CASSSLGANVLTF. V usage is TRBV28 and J usage is TRBJ2-6; D gene ambiguous. Germline V gene sequence: CDR1 MDHEN, CDR2 SYDVKM. The CDR3 runs to 13 residues. V was cut by 4 bases and J by 4 bases, with 5 bases left in between.

In its sample, this clonotype was seen a few times. The CDR3, as DNA: TGTGCCAGCAGTACTCGACTAGCGGGAGGCAATGAGCAGTTCTTC. This gives the protein CASSTRLAGGNEQFF. This chain links TRBV28 with TRBJ2-1, with TRBD2 matching 13 bases. The CDR3 totals 15 residues. Per the germline V gene, CDR1 is MDHEN and CDR2 is SYDVKM. V dropped 5 bases and J dropped 6; count of bases not matched to a gene: 4.

This clonotype is medium-sized. At one of its ends the junction is not consistent with the germline gene, which may arise from a read error. CDR3 region: CASSPGQGGETQYF. CDR3 DNA sequence: TGTGCCAGCAGCCCGGGACAGGGAGGCGAGACCCAGTACTTC. The chain couples TRBV5-1 to TRBJ2-5; 9 bases line up with TRBD1. In germline, CDR1 is SGHRS, CDR2 YFSETQ. The CDR3 sequence is 14 residues long.

This clonotype was seen many times. The rearrangement joins TRBV20-1 to TRBJ2-7; TRBD2 aligns across 10 bases. The CDR3 loop spans 15 amino acids. The germline CDR1 and CDR2 sequences are DFQATT and SNEGSKA (reference sequence). The trim removed 3 bases at V and 7 bases at J, leaving 12 bases unmatched. CDR3 coding DNA: TGCAGTGCTAGGGCTAGCGGGAGAGGGGCGTGGGAGCAGTACTTC. This codes for CSARASGRGAWEQYF.

J is TRBJ2-2 and V is TRBV20-1; D remains ambiguous. The V and J ends lost 5 bases and 3 bases respectively, with 10 bases between them. Germline lookup yields CDR1 DFQATT and CDR2 SNEGSKA (reference sequence). CDR3 length: 13 residues. The CDR3 sequence is CSAFGLYTGELFF. The CDR3 DNA is TGCAGTGCTTTCGGTCTTTACACCGGGGAGCTGTTTTTT.

This clonotype was seen repeatedly, ten times or more. The chain links TRBV29-1 to TRBJ2-5, with a weak D call TRBD2 (5 bases). CDR3 length equals 14 residues. Per the germline V gene, CDR1 is SQVTM and CDR2 is ANQGSEA. Trimming cost V 6 bases and J 5 bases, with 19 bases left between them. CDR3 region: CSVDKEGLGETQYF. Here the CDR3 DNA reads TGCAGCGTCGATAAAGAGGGTCTCGGGGAGACCCAGTACTTC.

In its sample, this clonotype was seen many times. V is TRBV29-1 and J is TRBJ2-1; perhaps TRBD1 as D (6 bases). Germline loops: CDR1 SQVTM, CDR2 ANQGSEA. The V end was cut by 7 bases, the J end by 7 bases, with 17 bases between. The CDR3 has 13 amino acids. The CDR3 sequence is CSGRMGAQNEQFF. DNA of the CDR3: TGCAGCGGGAGGATGGGGGCGCAGAATGAGCAGTTCTTC.

This clonotype was detected ten times or more. The V call is TRBV13, the J call TRBJ1-4; no firm D call. Germline CDR1 and CDR2: PRHDT and FYEKMQ (reference sequence). The V end lost 0 bases, the J end lost 0 bases, and 8 bases lay between the germline ends. The CDR3 totals 16 residues. CDR3 nucleotide sequence: TGTGCCAGCAGCTTAGGGACGGAAGCAACTAATGAAAAACTGTTTTTT. This codes for CASSLGTEATNEKLFF.

This clonotype was picked up many times. V usage is TRBV7-9 and J usage is TRBJ2-5; TRBD1 might be the D (6 bases). V lost 7 bases and J 0 bases, leaving 15 bases between the germline ends. From germline, CDR1 is SEHNR and CDR2 FQNEAQ (reference sequence). The CDR3 consists of 15 residues. The CDR3: CASTTGLTYQETQYF. CDR3 in DNA: TGTGCCAGCACAACAGGGCTGACGTACCAAGAGACCCAGTACTTC.

This clonotype was seen a few times. This chain connects TRBV12-3 or TRBV12-4 to TRBJ1-6; 7 nucleotides align to TRBD1. This CDR3 is built from 13 residues. V was clipped by 11 bases and J by 6 bases; unmatched bases: 7. CDR3 protein: CAVRTGLNSPLHF. The CDR3, as DNA: TGTGCCGTAAGGACAGGACTTAATTCACCCCTCCACTTT.

The chain combines TRBV28 with TRBJ2-7; D possibly corresponds to TRBD1 (5 bases). V was pared by 6 bases and J by 3 bases, with 9 bases between. In germline, CDR1 is MDHEN, CDR2 SYDVKM. The CDR3 extends over 12 amino acids. The CDR3 loop is CASSRQFYEQYF. The CDR3 bases are TGTGCCAGCAGCCGACAGTTCTACGAGCAGTACTTC.

This clonotype was counted many times. The chain uses TRBV6-5 and TRBJ1-2, with 8 bases matching TRBD1. This CDR3 has 14 residues. CDR1 and CDR2 from the germline V gene are MNHEY and SVGAGI. V trimming: 5 bases; J trimming: 2 bases; junction bases outside the gene matches: 4. This CDR3 is CASSTDRDNYGYTF. DNA for the CDR3: TGTGCCAGCAGTACGGACAGGGACAACTATGGCTACACCTTC.